This T cell receptor beta chain came from a study of human T cells and chemical hapten exposure. Each CDR3 protein gets one entry after TCRdb re-called the RACE reads with MiXCR. The profile shows about 360,000 distinct CDR3 sequences, more than 4.5% of them singletons. Described time point: patch test 1, 2 weeks after DPC sensitization. Noted treatment: therapeutic diphenylcyclopropenone sensitization with weekly scalp DPC. The CDR3 runs 16 residues. Trimming cost V 1 base and J 6 bases; bases outside gene matches: 11. The V gene's germline CDR1 is MGHRA and CDR2 YSYEKL. The sequenced sample was whole blood, obtained in connection with sensitization to the hapten diphenylcyclopropenone (DPC). The chain carries TRBV4-1 and TRBJ1-1; 7 positions match TRBD1. The receptor comes from a woman in her 50s with alopecia areata. Some clones in this sample may be carry-over from other donors' samples. CDR3 nucleotides: TGCGCCAGCAGCCAAGGACAGGGAGAGACTGTTCCTGAAGCTTTCTTT. Protein product: CASSQGQGETVPEAFF.